These 22 T cell receptor beta chains share one sample of origin, sequenced in a study of shared clonotypes between healthy human individuals (dated by TCRdb to 2018 to 2020). The library was prepared using the immunoSEQ multiplex PCR assay. What TCRdb holds here is the immuneACCESS table cut down to in-frame rearrangements. Part of the clones is not present; checked against another copy, under half of the missing clones reflect an unresolved V gene, and the others are unexplained. The sample data list over a million clones, and less than 99% of these were observed just once. The top ten clones comprise approximately 0.38% of the sample. The sample consisted of naive CD4+ T cells sorted from blood. The cell subset or site label, as the study defines it: CD45RA+ positively selected. These receptor sequences come from a man aged 25 to 40 in good health.

This chain links TRBV5-1 with TRBJ2-5, with D tentatively TRBD2 (5 bases). The V gene lost 0 bases and the J gene lost 3 bases, with 6 bases spanning the gap. CDR3 length equals 13 residues. Germline V CDR1 and CDR2: SGHRS, YFSETQ. CDR3 DNA sequence: TGCGCCAGCAGCTTGGAGAGGGAAGAGACCCAGTACTTC. It encodes CASSLEREETQYF.

This clone appeared a single time. CDR3 protein: CSVAPTGVSGELFF. The CDR3 nucleotides are TGCAGCGTTGCCCCCACCGGGGTATCAGGGGAGCTGTTTTTT. The chain couples TRBV29-1 to TRBJ2-2, with D maybe TRBD2 (5 bases). The CDR3 has 14 amino acids. Trimming removed 4 bases at V and 8 bases at J, with 17 bases between. Germline V gene sequence: CDR1 SQVTM, CDR2 ANQGSEA.

The V and J genes are TRBV5-1 and TRBJ2-5; 9 bases agree with TRBD2. This CDR3 comprises 18 residues. Looked up from germline, CDR1 is SGHRS and CDR2 is YFSETQ. The V segment lost 0 bases and the J segment 5 bases; nucleotides outside the gene matches: 14. The DNA of the CDR3 is TGCGCCAGCAGCTTGGGTGACGCGGGAGGGCCCTCTAGGGAGACCCAGTACTTC. This encodes CASSLGDAGGPSRETQYF.

V and J are TRBV19 and TRBJ2-7; tentatively, D is TRBD1 (6 bases). The CDR3 consists of 14 residues. The germline V and J ends were trimmed by 5 bases and 0 bases, with 11 bases remaining between them. Germline CDR1 and CDR2: LNHDA and SQIVND (reference sequence). The chain's CDR3 is CASSYRVYSYEQYF. The CDR3, as DNA: TGTGCCAGTAGTTACAGGGTTTACTCCTACGAGCAGTACTTC.

The chain couples TRBV10-3 to TRBJ2-7; D perhaps matches TRBD1 (6 bases). V gave up 0 bases and J gave up 4 bases, with 16 bases separating them. Germline lookup yields CDR1 ENHRY and CDR2 SYGVKD. There are 16 residues in the CDR3. DNA for the CDR3: TGTGCCATCAGTGAGTCCGGCAGGGGAAAGGGGTACGAGCAGTACTTC. This encodes CAISESGRGKGYEQYF.

This chain uses TRBV28 with TRBJ2-7; the match to TRBD2 covers 10 bases. V dropped 8 bases and J dropped 2; count of bases not matched to a gene: 9. Germline V gives CDR1 MDHEN, CDR2 SYDVKM. This CDR3 comprises 15 residues. DNA for the CDR3: TGTGCCAGCGGTGAGGCTAGCGGGAGCCCCTACGAGCAGTACTTC. It is translated as CASGEASGSPYEQYF.

V usage is TRBV7-6 and J usage is TRBJ1-1; TRBD1 might be the D (5 bases). Trimming took 1 base from V and 3 from J, leaving 15 bases between them. The CDR3 is made up of 16 amino acids. CDR1 is SGHVS, CDR2 FNYEAQ, per germline. CDR3 sequence: CASSLGWTGQDTEAFF. CDR3 DNA sequence: TGTGCCAGCAGCTTAGGATGGACGGGGCAAGACACTGAAGCTTTCTTT.

Here the CDR3 DNA reads TGCGCCAGCAGCCAAGAGGGACTAGCGGGAGTTGGAGAGCAGTTCTTC. This translates into CASSQEGLAGVGEQFF. The chain combines TRBV4-1 with TRBJ2-1; 14 nucleotides line up with TRBD2. This CDR3 has 16 residues. From germline, CDR1 is MGHRA and CDR2 YSYEKL. J lost 10 bases, V lost 0 bases, and 5 bases had no gene match.

This chain uses TRBV25-1 with TRBJ2-7; 9 bases map to TRBD2. Germline CDR1 and CDR2: MGHDK and SYGVNS. The junction had 8 bases not matched to a gene; V was cut back by 0 bases and J by 5 bases. The CDR3 has 16 residues. The CDR3 coding sequence is TGTGCCAGCAGTGAATATAGGCAGCGGGAGGTGAACGAGCAGTACTTC. It is translated as CASSEYRQREVNEQYF.

In the case of this clone: Different DNA sequences within this sample yield the same CDR3. The chain carries TRBV18 and TRBJ2-1, with D maybe TRBD2 (6 bases). The CDR3 totals 12 residues. The V gene lost 2 bases and the J gene lost 8 bases, with 7 bases spanning the gap. CDR1 KGHSH and CDR2 LQKENI come from the germline V gene. The DNA of the CDR3 is TGTGCCAGCTCACCATCGGGGGATGAGCAGTTCTTC. Translation gives CASSPSGDEQFF.

The chain is built from TRBV5-1 and TRBJ2-3; 7 nucleotides agree with TRBD2. Germline trimming cut 4 bases from V and 2 bases from J; bases unmatched to any gene: 10. The germline V gene has CDR1 SGHRS and CDR2 YFSETQ. The CDR3 is made up of 16 amino acids. The CDR3 protein is CASSPPLAEYTDTQYF. CDR3 in DNA: TGCGCCAGCAGCCCCCCCCTAGCGGAATACACAGATACGCAGTATTTT.

This chain links TRBV7-2 with TRBJ2-5; D ambiguous. The CDR3 covers 14 residues. Per the germline V gene, CDR1 is SGHTA and CDR2 is FQGNSA. Trimming removed 6 bases at V and 1 base at J, with 12 bases between. The CDR3 coding sequence is TGTGCCAGCAGAACTGGGCGGACCCAAGAGACCCAGTACTTC. Translation gives CASRTGRTQETQYF.

The chain joins TRBV2 to TRBJ2-3, with unresolved D. With 2 bases removed from V and 10 bases from J, the gap between germline ends came to 13 bases. The CDR3 runs 13 residues. Germline CDR1 SNHLY, CDR2 FYNNEI. In nucleotides, the CDR3 is TGTGCCAGCAGTGAAAGTGTGGCCCTATCGCAGTATTTT. It is translated as CASSESVALSQYF.

The chain combines TRBV18 with TRBJ2-7, with D perhaps matching TRBD2 (5 bases). Germline-derived CDR1 and CDR2 are KGHSH and LQKENI. The CDR3 consists of 14 residues. Trimming took 6 bases from V and 2 from J, leaving 14 bases between them. This CDR3 reads CASSQADSPYEQYF. DNA of the CDR3: TGTGCCAGCTCCCAAGCGGACTCTCCCTACGAGCAGTACTTC.

The chain has TRBV18 and TRBJ1-4; D ambiguous. The CDR3 is 15 residues long. Germline-derived CDR1 and CDR2 are KGHSH and LQKENI. V was pared by 3 bases and J by 3 bases, with 11 bases between. The CDR3 region is CASSPNGPANEKLFF. The CDR3, as DNA: TGTGCCAGCTCACCCAACGGGCCAGCTAATGAAAAACTGTTTTTT.

The V and J genes are TRBV7-2 and TRBJ1-4; D not resolved. Trimming stripped 1 base from V and 14 bases from J, with 11 bases between. There are 12 residues in the CDR3. Germline values: CDR1 SGHTA, CDR2 FQGNSA. CDR3 sequence (DNA): TGTGCCAGCAGCTTAGTAACTGGATACCTGTTTTTT. Protein sequence: CASSLVTGYLFF.

The gene calls are TRBV5-1 and TRBJ1-2; D gene ambiguous. CDR1 and CDR2 (germline): SGHRS, YFSETQ. Trimming pared 5 bases from V and 9 bases from J, leaving 17 bases between. This CDR3 has 13 residues. CDR3 region: CASRLGSQESYTF. The CDR3 DNA reads as TGCGCCAGCAGACTCGGGTCCCAAGAAAGCTACACCTTC.

The chain employs TRBV29-1 and TRBJ2-7; no firm D call. This CDR3 is built from 14 residues. Germline V CDR1 and CDR2: SQVTM, ANQGSEA. Trimming took 4 bases from V and 0 from J, leaving 13 bases between them. The CDR3 coding sequence is TGCAGCGTTGGATTACTTTTGAACTCCTACGAGCAGTACTTC. This encodes CSVGLLLNSYEQYF.

This chain uses TRBV9 with TRBJ2-1; D possibly corresponds to TRBD2 (7 bases). The CDR3 length is 14 residues. The germline gives CDR1 SGDLS, CDR2 YYNGEE. The ends were cut back, 0 bases at V and 7 bases at J, with 11 bases in the middle. CDR3 DNA sequence: TGTGCCAGCAGCGTAGTCGGGGGGCGGAATGAGCAGTTCTTC. Translating gives CASSVVGGRNEQFF.

The CDR3 spells CASSFTGYGVDEQYF. CDR3 nucleotides: TGTGCCAGCAGCTTTACAGGGTATGGAGTTGACGAGCAGTACTTC. The chain uses TRBV7-9 and TRBJ2-7; perhaps TRBD1 as D (6 bases). Germline CDR1 and CDR2: SEHNR and FQNEAQ (reference sequence). Trimming pared 3 bases from V and 5 bases from J, leaving 17 bases between. The CDR3 has 15 amino acids. The variable domain in full, completed from reference TRBV7-9 and TRBJ2-7, reads DTGVSQNPRHKITKRGQNVTFRCDPISEHNRLYWYRQTLGQGPEFLTYFQNEAQLEKSRLLSDRFSAERPKGSFSTLEIQRTEQGDSAMYLCASSFTGYGVDEQYFGPGTRLTVT.

This clone came up once. This chain links TRBV7-2 with TRBJ1-2; tentatively, D is TRBD1 (5 bases). The germline gives CDR1 SGHTA, CDR2 FQGNSA. The CDR3 runs to 12 residues. V shed 1 base and J shed 8 bases, with 8 bases lying between them. CDR3 loop: CASSLDGAGYTF. The CDR3 DNA reads as TGTGCCAGCAGCTTAGATGGGGCCGGCTACACCTTC.

The V and J genes are TRBV28 and TRBJ2-2; tentatively, D is TRBD1 or TRBD2 (5 bases each). Germline loops: CDR1 MDHEN, CDR2 SYDVKM. CDR3 length: 14 amino acids. Trimming took 2 bases from V and 4 from J, leaving 8 bases between them. The CDR3 here is CASSLGGSTGELFF. The CDR3 coding sequence is TGTGCCAGCAGTTTAGGGGGTAGCACCGGGGAGCTGTTTTTT.